These T cell receptor beta chains were read from a single sample in a study of blood T cell repertoires in COVID-19. Profiling relied on immunoSEQ multiplex PCR, and the TCRdb table lists in-frame clones only, not all of them. The sample lists 200,000 to 300,000 clones; around 90% were seen once. The sequenced material came from peripheral blood. The receptors derive from a human donor in a cohort sampled during active COVID-19. The CDR3 runs from the conserved cysteine through the conserved F or W. Fields, in order: D gene, CDR3 length, V gene, J gene, clone size, CDR3 DNA, CDR3 protein. A D gene is named only where the DNA matches it firmly. Size values are once, few and many counts, or a class for expanded clones, and some rows have none.

>TRBD1|14|TRBV19|TRBJ1-2|-
TGTGCCAGTAGCCGGGACAGGGAAATCTATGGCTACACCTTC
CASSRDREIYGYTF
>-|13|TRBV6-2/TRBV6-3|TRBJ1-1|-
TGTGCCAGCAGTTATTCGGGGGGAACTGAAGCTTTCTTT
CASSYSGGTEAFF
>TRBD1|15|TRBV7-9|TRBJ1-2|-
TGTGCCAGCAGCTTAGGACAGGGCTTAGAATATGGCTACACCTTC
CASSLGQGLEYGYTF
>TRBD1|14|TRBV3-1/TRBV3-2|TRBJ2-3|-
TGTGCCAGCAGCCAGGGGACAGGGGCAGATACGCAGTATTTT
CASSQGTGADTQYF
>TRBD1|19|TRBV23-1|TRBJ1-1|once
TGCGCCAGCAGTCCAAAAACAAGGGGACCGGGACAGGGGTTCCTGGGAGCTTTCTTT
CASSPKTRGPGQGFLGAFF
>TRBD2|18|TRBV5-4|TRBJ2-1|-
TGTGCCAGCAGCCCCACGCTGACTAGCGGGAGGGTTAACAATGAGCAGTTCTTC
CASSPTLTSGRVNNEQFF
>TRBD2|16|TRBV2|TRBJ2-3|-
TGTGCCAGCCCCGAAGGTGGCGGGGGGCTCACAGATACGCAGTATTTT
CASPEGGGGLTDTQYF
>TRBD2|15|TRBV19|TRBJ2-7|-
TGTGCCAGTAGTACTCTAGCGGGAGGTTCCAACGAGCAGTACTTC
CASSTLAGGSNEQYF
>-|14|TRBV19|TRBJ2-5|-
TGTGCCAGTAGTACCGGACTCGCCTCTAGGACCCAGTACTTC
CASSTGLASRTQYF
>TRBD1|16|TRBV18|TRBJ1-2|-
TGTGCCAGCTCTAGCCGAGGGACAGGTCGAGGCAATGGCTACACCTTC
CASSSRGTGRGNGYTF
>-|17|TRBV7-8|TRBJ1-5|-
TGTGCCAGCAGCTCCCCCAGCAGGGGCCAACGAAATCAGCCCCAGCATTTT
CASSSPSRGQRNQPQHF
>-|14|TRBV6-6|TRBJ1-1|-
TGTGCCAGCAGTTACGGGCGCTTGAACACTGAAGCTTTCTTT
CASSYGRLNTEAFF
>TRBD2|15|TRBV5-1|TRBJ2-7|-
TGCGCCAGCAGCTTGGGGGCGGCTAGCGGGAGTAAGACGTACTTC
CASSLGAASGSKTYF
>-|13|TRBV30|TRBJ1-4|few
TGTGCCTGGAGTGTACGGGATAATGAAAAACTGTTTTTT
CAWSVRDNEKLFF
>-|15|TRBV7-9|TRBJ2-7|-
TGTGCCAGCAGTTCTTCAGGGAACCCCTATTACGAGCAGTACTTC
CASSSSGNPYYEQYF
>-|12|TRBV30|TRBJ2-7|-
TGTGCCTGGAGTCCCGGGTCCTACGAGCAGTACTTC
CAWSPGSYEQYF
>TRBD1|16|TRBV7-9|TRBJ1-1|-
TGTGCCAGCAGCTTTGGGGACAGGGGGCCCGACACTGAAGCTTTCTTT
CASSFGDRGPDTEAFF